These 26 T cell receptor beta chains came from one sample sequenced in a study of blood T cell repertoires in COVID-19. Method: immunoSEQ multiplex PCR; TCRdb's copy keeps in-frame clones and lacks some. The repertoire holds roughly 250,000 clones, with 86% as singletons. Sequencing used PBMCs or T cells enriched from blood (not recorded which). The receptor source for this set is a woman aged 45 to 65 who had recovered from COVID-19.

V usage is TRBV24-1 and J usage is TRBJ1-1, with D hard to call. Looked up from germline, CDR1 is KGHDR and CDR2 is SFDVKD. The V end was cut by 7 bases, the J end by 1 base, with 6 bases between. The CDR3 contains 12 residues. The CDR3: CATSTANTEAFF. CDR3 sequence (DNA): TGTGCCACCAGCACAGCGAACACTGAAGCTTTCTTT.

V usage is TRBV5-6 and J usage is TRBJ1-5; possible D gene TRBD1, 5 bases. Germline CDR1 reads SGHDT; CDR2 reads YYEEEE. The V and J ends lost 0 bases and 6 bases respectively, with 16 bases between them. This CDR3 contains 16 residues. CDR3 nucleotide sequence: TGTGCCAGCAGCTTGGCAGGGAAGGGAACTGGTCAGCCCCAGCATTTT. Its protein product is CASSLAGKGTGQPQHF. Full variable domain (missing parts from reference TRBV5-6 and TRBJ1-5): DAGVTQSPTHLIKTRGQQVTLRCSPKSGHDTVSWYQQALGQGPQFIFQYYEEEERQRGNFPDRFSGHQFPNYSSELNVNALLLGDSALYLCASSLAGKGTGQPQHFGDGTRLSIL.

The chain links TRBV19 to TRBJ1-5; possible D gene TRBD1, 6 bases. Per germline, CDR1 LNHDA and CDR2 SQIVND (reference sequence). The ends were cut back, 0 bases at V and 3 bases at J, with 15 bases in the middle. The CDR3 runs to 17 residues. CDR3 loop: CASSIDIGGIINQPQHF. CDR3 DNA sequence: TGTGCCAGTAGTATAGATATAGGGGGAATCATCAATCAGCCCCAGCATTTT.

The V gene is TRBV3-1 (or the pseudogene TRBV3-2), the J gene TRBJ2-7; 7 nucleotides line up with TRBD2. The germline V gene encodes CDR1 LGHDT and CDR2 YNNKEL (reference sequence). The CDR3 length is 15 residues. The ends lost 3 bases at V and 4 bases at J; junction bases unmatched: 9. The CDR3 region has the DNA TGTGCCAGCAGCCAGTCGGTCGGGGGGTCTTACGAGCAGTACTTC. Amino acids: CASSQSVGGSYEQYF.

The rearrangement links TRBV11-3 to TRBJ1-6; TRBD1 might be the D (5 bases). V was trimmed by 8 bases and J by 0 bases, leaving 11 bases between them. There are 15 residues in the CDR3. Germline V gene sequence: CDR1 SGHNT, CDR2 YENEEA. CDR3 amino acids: CASSVDSSYNSPLHF. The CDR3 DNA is TGTGCCAGCTCCGTTGACAGCTCCTATAATTCACCCCTCCACTTT.

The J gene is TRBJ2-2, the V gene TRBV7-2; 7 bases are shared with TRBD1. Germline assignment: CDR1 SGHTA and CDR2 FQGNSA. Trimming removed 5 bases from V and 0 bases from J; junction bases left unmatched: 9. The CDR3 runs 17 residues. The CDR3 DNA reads TGTGCCAGCAGCCTAAGACAGGGTCGGGCGAACACCGGGGAGCTGTTTTTT. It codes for CASSLRQGRANTGELFF.

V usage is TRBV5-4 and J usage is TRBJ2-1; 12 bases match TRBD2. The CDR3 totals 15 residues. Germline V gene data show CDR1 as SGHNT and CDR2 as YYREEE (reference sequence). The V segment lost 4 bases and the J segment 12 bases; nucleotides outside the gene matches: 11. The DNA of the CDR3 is TGTGCCAGCAGCCCGGAGACTAGCGGGAGCCCGGGGCAGTTCTTC. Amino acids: CASSPETSGSPGQFF. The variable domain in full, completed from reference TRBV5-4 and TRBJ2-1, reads ETGVTQSPTHLIKTRGQQVTLRCSSQSGHNTVSWYQQALGQGPQFIFQYYREEENGRGNFPPRFSGLQFPNYSSELNVNALELDDSALYLCASSPETSGSPGQFFGPGTRLTVL.

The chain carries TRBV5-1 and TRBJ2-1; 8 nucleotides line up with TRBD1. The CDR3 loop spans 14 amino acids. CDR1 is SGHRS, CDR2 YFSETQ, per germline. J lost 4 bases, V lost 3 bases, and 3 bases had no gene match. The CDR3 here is CASSSGQAYNEQFF. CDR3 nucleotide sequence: TGCGCCAGCAGCTCGGGACAGGCTTACAATGAGCAGTTCTTC.

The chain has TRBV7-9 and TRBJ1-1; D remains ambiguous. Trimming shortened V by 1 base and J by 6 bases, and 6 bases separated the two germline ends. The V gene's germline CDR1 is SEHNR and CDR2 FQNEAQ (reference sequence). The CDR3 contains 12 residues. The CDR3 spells CASSLGGPEAFF. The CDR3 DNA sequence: TGTGCCAGCAGCTTAGGTGGGCCTGAAGCTTTCTTT.

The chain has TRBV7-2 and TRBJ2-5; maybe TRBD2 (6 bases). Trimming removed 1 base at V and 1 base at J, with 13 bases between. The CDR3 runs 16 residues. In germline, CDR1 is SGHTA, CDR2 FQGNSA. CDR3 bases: TGTGCCAGCAGCTTAGGGGTAGCGGATTCCCAAGAGACCCAGTACTTC. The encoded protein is CASSLGVADSQETQYF.

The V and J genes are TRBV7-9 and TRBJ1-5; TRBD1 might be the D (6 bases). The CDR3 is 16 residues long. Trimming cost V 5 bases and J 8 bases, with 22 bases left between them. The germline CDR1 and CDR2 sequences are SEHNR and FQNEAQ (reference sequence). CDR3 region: CASSPSIVGGPEPQHF. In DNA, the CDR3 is TGTGCCAGCAGCCCTAGTATTGTTGGGGGCCCGGAGCCCCAGCATTTT.

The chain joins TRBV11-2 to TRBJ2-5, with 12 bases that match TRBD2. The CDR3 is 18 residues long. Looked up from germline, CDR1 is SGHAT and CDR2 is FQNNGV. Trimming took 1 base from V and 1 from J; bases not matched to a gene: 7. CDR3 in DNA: TGTGCCAGCAGCTTAGGTGCCCTAGCGGGGGGGCTCCAAGAGACCCAGTACTTC. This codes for CASSLGALAGGLQETQYF.

The CDR3 reads CASSQAGTHYEQYF. In DNA form, the CDR3 reads TGTGCCAGCAGCCAGGCCGGGACTCACTACGAGCAGTACTTC. The V gene is TRBV11-3, the J gene TRBJ2-7; possibly TRBD2 for D (6 bases). Trimming left V 5 bases short and J 3 bases short, with 14 bases between. There are 14 residues in the CDR3. Germline loops: CDR1 SGHNT, CDR2 YENEEA.

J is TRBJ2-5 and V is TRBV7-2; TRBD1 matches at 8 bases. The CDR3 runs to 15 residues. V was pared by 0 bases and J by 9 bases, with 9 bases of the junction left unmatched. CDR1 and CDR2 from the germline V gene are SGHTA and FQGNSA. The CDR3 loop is CASSLAGTGRKAQYF. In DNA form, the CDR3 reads TGTGCCAGCAGCTTAGCGGGGACAGGACGAAAGGCCCAGTACTTC.

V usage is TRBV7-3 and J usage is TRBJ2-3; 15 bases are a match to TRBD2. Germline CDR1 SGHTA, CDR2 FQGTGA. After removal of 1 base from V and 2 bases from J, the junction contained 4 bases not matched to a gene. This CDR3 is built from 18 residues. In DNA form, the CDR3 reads TGTGCCAGCAGCTTAATGGGACTAGCGGGGGGATCCACAGATACGCAGTATTTT. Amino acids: CASSLMGLAGGSTDTQYF.

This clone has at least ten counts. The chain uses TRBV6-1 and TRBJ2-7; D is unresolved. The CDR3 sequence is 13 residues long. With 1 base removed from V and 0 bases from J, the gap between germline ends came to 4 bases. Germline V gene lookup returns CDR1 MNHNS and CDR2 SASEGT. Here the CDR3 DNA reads TGTGCCAGCAGTGAAGGACACTCCTACGAGCAGTACTTC. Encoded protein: CASSEGHSYEQYF.

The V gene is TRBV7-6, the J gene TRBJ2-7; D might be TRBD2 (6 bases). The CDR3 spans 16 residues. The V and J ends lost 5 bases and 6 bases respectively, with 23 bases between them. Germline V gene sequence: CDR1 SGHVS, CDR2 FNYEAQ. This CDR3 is CASSRQTPGGGLEQYF. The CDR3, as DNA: TGTGCCAGCAGCAGACAGACACCTGGTGGGGGACTCGAGCAGTACTTC.

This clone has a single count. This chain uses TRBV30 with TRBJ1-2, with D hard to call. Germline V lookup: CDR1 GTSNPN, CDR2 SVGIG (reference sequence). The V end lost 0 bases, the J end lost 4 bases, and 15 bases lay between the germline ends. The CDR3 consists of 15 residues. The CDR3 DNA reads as TGTGCCTGGAGTGTACCCCTGGCAGGAAGCTATGGCTACACCTTC. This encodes CAWSVPLAGSYGYTF.

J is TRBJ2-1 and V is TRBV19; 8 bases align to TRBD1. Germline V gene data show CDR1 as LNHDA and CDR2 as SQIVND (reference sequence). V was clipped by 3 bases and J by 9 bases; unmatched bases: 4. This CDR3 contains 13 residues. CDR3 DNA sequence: TGTGCCAGTAGTATTCAGGGGGCGGGTGAGCAGTTCTTC. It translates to CASSIQGAGEQFF.

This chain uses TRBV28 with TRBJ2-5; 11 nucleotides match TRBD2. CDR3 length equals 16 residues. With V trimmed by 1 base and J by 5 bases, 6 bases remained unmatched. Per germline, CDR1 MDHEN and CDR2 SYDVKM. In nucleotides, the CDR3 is TGTGCCAGCAGTTTATTGCTAGCGGGGGGACGGGAGACCCAGTACTTC. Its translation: CASSLLLAGGRETQYF.

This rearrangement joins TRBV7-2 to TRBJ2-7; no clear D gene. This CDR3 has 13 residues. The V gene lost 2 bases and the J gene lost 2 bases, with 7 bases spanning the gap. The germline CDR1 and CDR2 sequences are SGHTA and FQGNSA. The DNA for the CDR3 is TGTGCCAGCAGCTTAAAACAACCCTACGAGCAGTACTTC. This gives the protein CASSLKQPYEQYF.

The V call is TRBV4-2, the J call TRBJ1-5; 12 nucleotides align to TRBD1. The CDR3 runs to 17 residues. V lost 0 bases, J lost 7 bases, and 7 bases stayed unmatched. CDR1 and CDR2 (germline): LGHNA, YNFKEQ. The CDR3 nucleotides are TGTGCCAGCAGCCAAGACTGGGACAGGGGGCTCTGGCAGCCCCAGCATTTT. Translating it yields CASSQDWDRGLWQPQHF.

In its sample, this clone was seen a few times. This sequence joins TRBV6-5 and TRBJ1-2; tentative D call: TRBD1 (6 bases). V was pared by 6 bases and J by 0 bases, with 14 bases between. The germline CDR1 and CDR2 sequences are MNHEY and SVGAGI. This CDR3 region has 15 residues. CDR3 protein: CASSPDSSSNYGYTF. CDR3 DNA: TGTGCCAGCAGCCCGGACAGCTCATCTAACTATGGCTACACCTTC.

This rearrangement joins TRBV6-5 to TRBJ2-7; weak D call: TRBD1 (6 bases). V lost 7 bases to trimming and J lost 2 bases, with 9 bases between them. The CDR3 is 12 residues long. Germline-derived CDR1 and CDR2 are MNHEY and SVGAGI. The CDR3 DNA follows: TGTGCCAGCAAAACAGGGACCTACGAGCAGTACTTC. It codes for CASKTGTYEQYF.

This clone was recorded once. The CDR3 nucleotides are TGTGCCAGCAGCTCCGGGGACAGGGGGCTAAGCACTGAAGCTTTCTTT. Its protein product is CASSSGDRGLSTEAFF. The chain uses TRBV7-9 and TRBJ1-1; 12 bases map to TRBD1. The CDR3 runs to 16 residues. Germline V lookup: CDR1 SEHNR, CDR2 FQNEAQ (reference sequence). The trim removed 4 bases at V and 4 bases at J, leaving 7 bases unmatched.

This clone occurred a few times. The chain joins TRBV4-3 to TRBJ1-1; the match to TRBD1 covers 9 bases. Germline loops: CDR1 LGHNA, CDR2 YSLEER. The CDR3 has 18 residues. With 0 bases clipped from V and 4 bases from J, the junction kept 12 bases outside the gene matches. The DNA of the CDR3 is TGCGCCAGCAGCCAAGAAGAAATGGGATACAGGGGGCTCACTGAAGCTTTCTTT. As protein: CASSQEEMGYRGLTEAFF.